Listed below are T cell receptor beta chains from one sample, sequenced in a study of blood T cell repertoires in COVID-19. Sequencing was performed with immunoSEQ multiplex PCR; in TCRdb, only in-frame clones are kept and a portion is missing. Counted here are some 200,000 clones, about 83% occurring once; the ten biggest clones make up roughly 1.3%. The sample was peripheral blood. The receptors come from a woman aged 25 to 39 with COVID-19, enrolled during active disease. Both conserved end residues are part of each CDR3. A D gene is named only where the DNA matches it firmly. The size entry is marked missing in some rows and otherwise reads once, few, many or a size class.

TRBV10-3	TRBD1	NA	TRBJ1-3	CAIRGQDSGNTIYF	TGTGCCATCAGGGGACAGGACTCTGGAAACACCATATATTTT
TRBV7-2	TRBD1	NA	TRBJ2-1	CASSLAQGAFNEQFF	TGTGCCAGCAGCTTAGCACAGGGGGCTTTCAATGAGCAGTTCTTC
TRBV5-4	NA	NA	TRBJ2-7	CASSLQDSYEQYF	TGTGCCAGCAGCTTGCAGGACTCCTACGAGCAGTACTTC
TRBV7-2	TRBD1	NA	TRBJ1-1	CASSLRTGAGEAFF	TGTGCCAGCAGCCTAAGGACAGGGGCGGGTGAAGCTTTCTTT
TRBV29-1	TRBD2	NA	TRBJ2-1	CSVGLAGSNEQFF	TGCAGCGTTGGACTAGCGGGATCCAATGAGCAGTTCTTC
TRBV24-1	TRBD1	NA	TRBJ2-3	CATSDPGTGATDTQYF	TGTGCCACCAGTGATCCCGGGACAGGGGCCACAGATACGCAGTATTTT
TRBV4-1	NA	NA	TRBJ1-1	CASSQGLTERAFF	TGCGCCAGCAGCCAAGGATTAACAGAACGAGCTTTCTTT
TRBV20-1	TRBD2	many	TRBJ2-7	CSSGTSLEQYF	TGCAGTTCCGGGACTAGTCTCGAGCAGTACTTC
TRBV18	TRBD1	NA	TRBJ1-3	CASSSTGGAGNTIYF	TGTGCCAGCTCGTCGACAGGGGGGGCTGGAAACACCATATATTTT
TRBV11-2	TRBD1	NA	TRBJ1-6	CASSLGTGSSPLHF	TGTGCCAGCAGCCTCGGGACAGGGTCTTCACCCCTCCACTTT